Listed below are T cell receptor beta chains from one sample, sequenced in a study of human T cells and chemical hapten exposure. A single record per CDR3 protein comes from TCRdb applying MiXCR to the RACE reads. The repertoire holds 350,000 or so distinct CDR3 sequences, with roughly 6.9% as singletons. The material was whole blood, obtained in connection with sensitization to the hapten diphenylcyclopropenone (DPC). All receptors derive from a woman aged 18-35 years with alopecia areata. Some clones in this sample may be carry-over from other donors' samples. Both conserved end residues are part of each CDR3. A D gene is named only where the DNA matches it firmly. Expanded clones are given a class, and other clones once, few, many or no size at all.

>NA|TRBJ1-5|TRBV24-1|few
CATSNQPQHF
TGTGCCACCAGTAATCAGCCCCAGCATTTT
>NA|TRBJ2-1|TRBV24-1|NA
CATSDFKGNEQFF
TGTGCCACCAGTGATTTCAAGGGGAATGAGCAGTTCTTC
>NA|TRBJ1-4|TRBV25-1|few
CASSDSTTNEKLFF
TGTGCCAGCAGTGACTCCACAACTAATGAAAAACTGTTTTTT
>TRBD1|TRBJ1-5|TRBV12-3/TRBV12-4|few
CASSGQGERQPQHF
TGTGCCAGCAGTGGACAGGGGGAACGACAGCCCCAGCATTTT
>TRBD1|TRBJ2-3|TRBV12-3/TRBV12-4|many
CASSPTGAGRDTQYF
TGTGCCAGCAGCCCAACAGGGGCTGGGAGAGATACGCAGTATTTT
>TRBD2|TRBJ2-3|TRBV7-2|many
CASSLRTRSGTDTQYF
TGTGCCAGCAGCTTACGGACTAGGAGCGGCACAGATACGCAGTATTTT
>NA|TRBJ2-6|TRBV12-3/TRBV12-4|few
CASSNRDAVFSGANVLTF
TGTGCCAGCAGTAACCGGGACGCGGTGTTCTCTGGGGCCAACGTCCTGACTTTC
>NA|TRBJ1-5|TRBV12-3/TRBV12-4|NA
CASSPRRGNQPQHF
TGTGCCAGCAGTCCGAGGAGGGGCAATCAGCCCCAGCATTTT
>NA|TRBJ1-5|TRBV11-2|few
CASSPLSGTDSNQPQHF
TGTGCCAGCAGCCCGCTGTCCGGGACCGATAGCAATCAGCCCCAGCATTTT
>TRBD2|TRBJ2-1|TRBV6-5|NA
CASSYSGGGYNEQFF
TGTGCCAGCAGTTACAGCGGGGGCGGCTACAATGAGCAGTTCTTC
>NA|TRBJ1-1|TRBV7-2|few
CASSSTLPGTEAFF
TGTGCCAGCAGCTCGACCCTCCCGGGGACTGAAGCTTTCTTT
>NA|TRBJ2-2|TRBV12-3/TRBV12-4|many
CGSRNTGELFF
TGTGGGTCGAGGAACACCGGGGAGCTGTTTTTT
>NA|TRBJ2-1|TRBV12-3/TRBV12-4|many
CASSLRRGHEQFF
TGTGCCAGCAGTTTAAGGCGGGGGCATGAGCAGTTCTTC
>NA|TRBJ2-7|TRBV20-1|many
CSNYEQYF
TGCAGTAACTACGAGCAGTACTTC
>TRBD2|TRBJ2-5|TRBV7-8|few
CASSEAVAGEGETQYF
TGTGCCAGCAGCGAAGCGGTAGCGGGGGAAGGGGAGACCCAGTACTTC
>NA|TRBJ1-2|TRBV29-1|many
CSVEVWSSNYGYTF
TGCAGCGTTGAAGTATGGTCCTCTAACTATGGCTACACCTTC
>NA|TRBJ1-1|TRBV2|NA
CASSLDSLVAEAFF
TGTGCCAGCAGTCTGGACAGTCTTGTGGCTGAAGCTTTCTTT
>TRBD2|TRBJ2-1|TRBV11-3|few
CASSQGTSGGAGEQFF
TGTGCCAGCAGCCAAGGGACTAGCGGGGGGGCCGGAGAGCAGTTCTTC
>NA|TRBJ2-7|TRBV28|many
CASSDPNWSYEQYF
TGTGCCAGCAGCGACCCCAATTGGTCCTACGAGCAGTACTTC
>NA|TRBJ2-2|TRBV12-3/TRBV12-4|few
CASSFVQDMGLTGELFF
TGTGCCAGCAGTTTCGTGCAGGATATGGGTCTCACCGGGGAGCTGTTTTTT
>TRBD2|TRBJ2-3|TRBV7-2|many
CASSVGRLAGDTQYF
TGTGCCAGCAGTGTGGGGCGGCTAGCGGGAGATACGCAGTATTTT
>NA|TRBJ2-1|TRBV28|many
CASSSLTYNEQFF
TGTGCCAGCAGTTCCTTAACCTACAATGAGCAGTTCTTC
>TRBD2|TRBJ2-7|TRBV6-5|NA
CASSYSGGGVDEQYF
TGTGCCAGCAGTTACTCTGGCGGGGGTGTGGACGAGCAGTACTTC
>NA|TRBJ2-1|TRBV20-1|few
CSGNSVRMDEQFF
TGCAGTGGGAATAGCGTACGTATGGATGAGCAGTTCTTC
>NA|TRBJ1-2|TRBV4-1|few
CASREGKGTLNYGYTF
TGCGCCAGCAGAGAAGGGAAGGGCACACTGAACTATGGCTACACCTTC
>TRBD1|TRBJ1-1|TRBV3-1|NA
CASSPFGTGGTEAFF
TGTGCCAGCAGCCCTTTCGGGACAGGGGGCACTGAAGCTTTCTTT
>NA|TRBJ1-1|TRBV20-1|NA
CSARRGAMNTEAFF
TGCAGTGCTAGGAGGGGGGCTATGAACACTGAAGCTTTCTTT
>NA|TRBJ2-7|TRBV7-9|NA
CASSSQTIQGEQYF
TGTGCCAGCAGCTCCCAGACGATACAAGGAGAGCAGTACTTC
>NA|TRBJ2-7|TRBV4-2|NA
CASSPMAGTEAYEQYF
TGTGCCAGCAGCCCCATGGCCGGGACTGAAGCCTACGAGCAGTACTTC
>NA|TRBJ2-1|TRBV11-2|few
CASSFGQADEQFF
TGTGCCAGCAGCTTCGGTCAGGCGGATGAGCAGTTCTTC
>TRBD1|TRBJ2-3|TRBV6-1|many
CASSAGQGTDTQYF
TGTGCCAGCAGTGCGGGACAGGGTACAGATACGCAGTATTTT
>NA|TRBJ2-1|TRBV24-1|NA
CATSGQGTYNEQFF
TGTGCCACCAGTGGCCAGGGAACCTACAATGAGCAGTTCTTC
>NA|TRBJ1-4|TRBV2|NA
CASSKDSGNEKLFF
TGTGCCAGCAGTAAGGACAGCGGAAATGAAAAACTGTTTTTT
>NA|TRBJ1-2|TRBV7-9|NA
CASSLDETGYTF
TGTGCCAGCAGCTTAGATGAGACTGGCTACACCTTC
>TRBD1|TRBJ2-4|TRBV12-3/TRBV12-4|few
CASSGSGQNTAKNIQYF
TGTGCCAGCAGTGGCTCGGGACAGAACACGGCCAAAAACATTCAGTACTTC
>NA|TRBJ1-2|TRBV6-2/TRBV6-3|few
CASSYGRTYGYTF
TGTGCCAGCAGTTACGGACGAACCTATGGCTACACCTTC
>TRBD1|TRBJ1-4|TRBV6-5|few
CASSTQGDNEKLFF
TGTGCCAGCAGTACACAGGGGGATAATGAAAAACTGTTTTTT
>NA|TRBJ1-1|TRBV6-5|many
CASSFSGLTHTEAFF
TGTGCCAGCAGTTTCAGCGGACTGACGCACACTGAAGCTTTCTTT
>TRBD1|TRBJ2-7|TRBV14|NA
CASSRPGTGAREQYF
TGTGCCAGCAGCCGCCCCGGGACAGGGGCTCGCGAGCAGTACTTC
>NA|TRBJ2-6|TRBV20-1|few
CSARVDYTNSGANVLTF
TGCAGTGCTAGAGTGGACTATACGAACTCTGGGGCCAACGTCCTGACTTTC
>NA|TRBJ1-4|TRBV28|NA
CASSYGTPPAGLFF
TGTGCCAGCAGCTATGGGACACCCCCCGCGGGGCTGTTTTTT